This entry lists 29 T cell receptor beta chains sequenced from one sample in a study of T cell responses to AZD1222 COVID-19 vaccine. Data came from immunoSEQ multiplex PCR; TCRdb stores just in-frame clones and leaves some out. The sample shows some 130,000 clones, approximately 85% of them seen only once. The source material was peripheral blood, sampled on day 0 of AZD1222 vaccination. These receptors came from an adult in good health.

This chain connects TRBV21-1 to TRBJ2-3; TRBD2 is taken as the D call from the table, unchecked against the DNA. TRBV21-1 is assigned pseudogene status. CDR3 length: 17 amino acids. The CDR3 coding sequence is TGTGCCAGCAGCATGGGTCTAACGGGGGAGAGTGGAGATACGCAGTATTTT. Translated: CASSMGLTGESGDTQYF.

V and J are TRBV25-1 and TRBJ2-1, with 12 bases that match TRBD2. The junction had 7 bases not matched to a gene; V was cut back by 4 bases and J by 3 bases. Germline CDR1 and CDR2: MGHDK and SYGVNS. This CDR3 has 17 amino acids. For the CDR3, the DNA is TGTGCCAGCAGTGGGCTAGCGGGAGGGCCTTACTACAATGAGCAGTTCTTC. Amino acids: CASSGLAGGPYYNEQFF.

The chain combines TRBV27 with TRBJ1-1; 11 bases match TRBD1. After removal of 4 bases from V and 5 bases from J, the junction contained 6 bases not matched to a gene. The CDR3 totals 15 residues. Germline assignment: CDR1 MNHEY and CDR2 SMNVEV (reference sequence). CDR3 region: CASSSWDRGKTEAFF. The CDR3 DNA sequence: TGTGCCAGCAGTTCCTGGGACAGGGGGAAAACTGAAGCTTTCTTT.

V gene TRBV7-8 combines with J gene TRBJ1-1, with 7 bases aligning to TRBD1. The CDR3 has 15 residues. Looked up from germline, CDR1 is SGHVS and CDR2 is FQNEAQ. Unmatched junction bases numbered 6, after V lost 5 bases and J lost 0 bases. CDR3 coding DNA: TGTGCCAGCAGCCGCTCGACAGGGATGAACACTGAAGCTTTCTTT. This gives the protein CASSRSTGMNTEAFF. Based on the CDR3 plus reference TRBV7-8 and TRBJ1-1, the full variable domain is GAGVSQSPRYKVAKRGQDVALRCDPISGHVSLFWYQQALGQGPEFLTYFQNEAQLDKSGLPSDRFFAERPEGSVSTLKIQRTQQEDSAVYLCASSRSTGMNTEAFFGQGTRLTVV.

The rearrangement links TRBV3-1 (or the pseudogene TRBV3-2) to TRBJ1-1; D is possibly TRBD1 (5 bases). The CDR3 has 14 residues. Trimming cost V 5 bases and J 0 bases, with 10 bases left between them. In germline, CDR1 is LGHDT, CDR2 YNNKEL (reference sequence). CDR3 DNA sequence: TGTGCCAGCAGCTACGGACACCTGAACACTGAAGCTTTCTTT. Its protein is CASSYGHLNTEAFF.

The CDR3: CASRRTGDDYGYTF. The CDR3, as DNA: TGCGCCAGCAGGAGGACAGGGGACGACTATGGCTACACCTTC. The chain couples TRBV5-1 to TRBJ1-2, with TRBD1 matching 9 bases. V lost 5 bases, J lost 3 bases, and 5 bases stayed unmatched. Germline CDR1 reads SGHRS; CDR2 reads YFSETQ. CDR3 length: 14 residues.

The chain couples TRBV5-4 to TRBJ2-3; tentative D call: TRBD1 (5 bases). The CDR3 has 15 residues. The V gene lost 3 bases and the J gene lost 2 bases, with 13 bases spanning the gap. Germline CDR1 reads SGHNT; CDR2 reads YYREEE (reference sequence). The DNA of the CDR3 is TGTGCCAGCAGCTCCCCAGGGCCCCTCACAGATACGCAGTATTTT. It specifies CASSSPGPLTDTQYF.

The V and J genes are TRBV6-5 and TRBJ1-1, with D uncertain. The germline gives CDR1 MNHEY, CDR2 SVGAGI. The V gene lost 2 bases and the J gene lost 0 bases, with 4 bases spanning the gap. The CDR3 contains 13 residues. The CDR3 region is CASSYRMNTEAFF. In DNA, the CDR3 is TGTGCCAGCAGTTACAGGATGAACACTGAAGCTTTCTTT.

The rearrangement joins TRBV11-3 to TRBJ1-2; the match to TRBD1 covers 7 bases. Looked up from germline, CDR1 is SGHNT and CDR2 is YENEEA. The CDR3 length is 13 residues. V lost 5 bases and J lost 8; bases outside the gene matches: 8. CDR3 DNA sequence: TGTGCCAGCAGCCAAGACAGGGTGGGCGGCTACACCTTC. As protein: CASSQDRVGGYTF.

The rearrangement joins TRBV9 to TRBJ1-6; D is undetermined. V was cut by 0 bases and J by 7 bases, with 8 bases left in between. Germline V gives CDR1 SGDLS, CDR2 YYNGEE. The CDR3 is made up of 14 amino acids. This CDR3 reads CASSVGVANSPLHF. The CDR3 region has the DNA TGTGCCAGCAGCGTAGGGGTGGCGAATTCACCCCTCCACTTT.

This chain uses TRBV13 with TRBJ1-2; 9 nucleotides match TRBD1. Germline loops: CDR1 PRHDT, CDR2 FYEKMQ (reference sequence). The CDR3 has 16 amino acids. V dropped 4 bases and J dropped 3; count of bases not matched to a gene: 9. CDR3 DNA: TGTGCCAGCAGCTACTGGACAGGGGTTTCCGACTATGGCTACACCTTC. It translates to CASSYWTGVSDYGYTF.

This clone was seen a single time. This sequence joins TRBV30 and TRBJ1-2; weak D call: TRBD1 (5 bases). The germline V gene encodes CDR1 GTSNPN and CDR2 SVGIG (reference sequence). V was cut by 4 bases and J by 2 bases, with 20 bases left in between. This CDR3 has 16 residues. The CDR3 DNA reads TGTGCCTGGACCCCCCCCGGGGCAGGGAAGAACTATGGCTACACCTTC. It codes for CAWTPPGAGKNYGYTF.

This chain joins TRBV13 and TRBJ2-7; 9 nucleotides agree with TRBD1. V trimming: 6 bases; J trimming: 2 bases; junction bases outside the gene matches: 5. Germline V gene lookup returns CDR1 PRHDT and CDR2 FYEKMQ (reference sequence). The CDR3 has 14 amino acids. DNA of the CDR3: TGTGCCAGCAGTAACAGGGGGCTGACCTACGAGCAGTACTTC. Protein: CASSNRGLTYEQYF.

V and J are TRBV12-3 or TRBV12-4 and TRBJ1-1; D is unresolved. V was pared by 2 bases and J by 7 bases, with 11 bases between. CDR3 length: 13 residues. CDR3 DNA sequence: TGTGCCAGCAGTTTACCCGGCCGCTTTGAAGCTTTCTTT. Translation: CASSLPGRFEAFF.

The chain combines TRBV24-1 with TRBJ1-5; D uncertain. V was cut by 4 bases and J by 0 bases, with 9 bases left in between. Germline lookup yields CDR1 KGHDR and CDR2 SFDVKD. This CDR3 comprises 15 residues. The CDR3 coding sequence is TGTGCCACCAGTGAGTCATCAGGTAGCAATCAGCCCCAGCATTTT. This sequence encodes CATSESSGSNQPQHF.

The CDR3 spells CASSYTKTGDEQFF. The DNA for the CDR3 is TGTGCCAGCAGTTACACCAAGACAGGGGATGAGCAGTTCTTC. This chain uses TRBV6-5 with TRBJ2-1; TRBD1 agrees at 8 bases. The V segment lost 2 bases and the J segment 8 bases; nucleotides outside the gene matches: 5. This CDR3 comprises 14 residues. Germline V lookup: CDR1 MNHEY, CDR2 SVGAGI.

A single count supports this clone. The chain couples TRBV13 to TRBJ1-3; D gene ambiguous. Trimming stripped 3 bases from V and 0 bases from J, with 9 bases between. Looked up from germline, CDR1 is PRHDT and CDR2 is FYEKMQ (reference sequence). There are 15 residues in the CDR3. CDR3 in DNA: TGTGCCAGCAGCTTCGAAGAAACCTCTGGAAACACCATATATTTT. It is translated as CASSFEETSGNTIYF.

The genes are TRBV29-1 and TRBJ2-2; 8 nucleotides line up with TRBD1. The V segment lost 5 bases and the J segment 3 bases; nucleotides outside the gene matches: 5. The CDR3 is 14 amino acids. The germline V gene encodes CDR1 SQVTM and CDR2 ANQGSEA. Here the CDR3 reads CSVTDRAHTGELFF. Written as DNA, the CDR3 is TGCAGCGTTACGGACAGGGCGCACACCGGGGAGCTGTTTTTT.

The V call is TRBV5-6, the J call TRBJ1-2, with D possibly matching TRBD1 (6 bases). V lost 0 bases and J lost 4, with 13 bases in between. This CDR3 contains 15 residues. CDR1 and CDR2 from the germline V gene are SGHDT and YYEEEE. In DNA, the CDR3 is TGTGCCAGCAGCTTGGGAGGGGGGCTAGGCTATGGCTACACCTTC. Its protein is CASSLGGGLGYGYTF.

The rearrangement links TRBV5-1 to TRBJ1-3, with D hard to call. Trimming took 0 bases from V and 2 from J, leaving 6 bases between them. CDR3 length equals 14 residues. CDR1 and CDR2 (germline): SGHRS, YFSETQ. The CDR3 sequence is CASSLGTPGNTIYF. DNA of the CDR3: TGCGCCAGCAGCTTGGGAACACCTGGAAACACCATATATTTT.

V is TRBV3-1 (or the pseudogene TRBV3-2) and J is TRBJ2-5, with TRBD2 as a possible D gene (5 bases). The CDR3 has 15 amino acids. Trimming stripped 7 bases from V and 5 bases from J, with 20 bases between. Looked up from germline, CDR1 is LGHDT and CDR2 is YNNKEL (reference sequence). This CDR3 is CASTPHPGSGETQYF. For the CDR3, the DNA is TGTGCCAGCACCCCCCACCCGGGAAGCGGCGAGACCCAGTACTTC.

V gene TRBV5-4 combines with J gene TRBJ1-1; TRBD1 matches at 7 bases. CDR1 is SGHNT, CDR2 YYREEE, per germline (reference sequence). With V trimmed by 0 bases and J by 1 base, 0 bases remained unmatched. CDR3 size: 14 residues. CDR3 nucleotides: TGTGCCAGCAGCTTGGCAGGGGGGAACACTGAAGCTTTCTTT. This codes for CASSLAGGNTEAFF.

This chain joins TRBV3-1 (or the pseudogene TRBV3-2) and TRBJ1-2; 10 positions agree with TRBD1. This CDR3 region has 16 residues. Germline lookup yields CDR1 LGHDT and CDR2 YNNKEL (reference sequence). V gave up 6 bases and J gave up 5 bases; unmatched junction bases: 12. In nucleotides, the CDR3 is TGTGCCAGCAGGCTCACCGGGACAGGGGCCGGTTATGGCTACACCTTC. Protein product: CASRLTGTGAGYGYTF.

V is TRBV2 and J is TRBJ1-4; D is ambiguous. With 7 bases removed from V and 3 bases from J, the gap between germline ends came to 9 bases. The CDR3 is 13 amino acids. Germline CDR1 is SNHLY and CDR2 is FYNNEI. CDR3 nucleotide sequence: TGTGCCAGCATAAGATCACCTAATGAAAAACTGTTTTTT. It yields the protein CASIRSPNEKLFF. Combining the CDR3 with reference TRBV2 and TRBJ1-4 gives the whole variable domain EPEVTQTPSHQVTQMGQEVILRCVPISNHLYFYWYRQILGQKVEFLVSFYNNEISEKSEIFDDQFSVERPDGSNFTLKIRSTKLEDSAMYFCASIRSPNEKLFFGSGTQLSVL.

The gene calls are TRBV5-1 and TRBJ1-1; perhaps TRBD1 as D (6 bases). The CDR3 length is 13 residues. CDR1 is SGHRS, CDR2 YFSETQ, per germline. The ends were cut back, 3 bases at V and 4 bases at J, with 10 bases in the middle. DNA of the CDR3: TGCGCCAGCAGCTGGGGGGCGGGCACTGAAGCTTTCTTT. The encoded protein is CASSWGAGTEAFF.

The gene calls are TRBV11-3 and TRBJ2-5; D uncertain. Trimming removed 5 bases at V and 0 bases at J, with 7 bases between. The CDR3 totals 13 residues. CDR1 and CDR2 (germline): SGHNT, YENEEA. The CDR3 loop is CASSRRDQETQYF. As DNA, the CDR3 is TGTGCCAGCAGCCGCCGGGACCAAGAGACCCAGTACTTC. Drawing the rest from reference TRBV11-3 and TRBJ2-5, the complete variable domain is EAGVVQSPRYKIIEKKQPVAFWCNPISGHNTLYWYLQNLGQGPELLIRYENEEAVDDSQLPKDRFSAERLKGVDSTLKIQPAELGDSAVYLCASSRRDQETQYFGPGTRLLVL.

The genes are TRBV10-3 and TRBJ1-2, with 8 positions matching TRBD1. The ends lost 2 bases at V and 8 bases at J; junction bases unmatched: 7. Germline V CDR1 and CDR2: ENHRY, SYGVKD. This CDR3 is 14 amino acids long. The CDR3 DNA sequence: TGTGCCATCAGTGAGGGAACGACAGGGGTCGGCTACACCTTC. This translates into CAISEGTTGVGYTF.

V and J are TRBV19 and TRBJ1-6; D gene ambiguous. CDR1 is LNHDA, CDR2 SQIVND, per germline (reference sequence). This CDR3 spans 12 amino acids. Trimming shortened V by 3 bases and J by 7 bases, and 4 bases separated the two germline ends. For the CDR3, the DNA is TGTGCCAGTAGTATTTCGAATTCACCCCTCCACTTT. Translated, it gives CASSISNSPLHF.

This clone was recorded only once. The chain recombines TRBV7-8 with TRBJ1-2; TRBD1 matches 8 bases. The CDR3 loop spans 13 amino acids. Germline assignment: CDR1 SGHVS and CDR2 FQNEAQ. Trimming took 5 bases from V and 7 from J; bases not matched to a gene: 6. The CDR3 coding sequence is TGTGCCAGCAGCCCCGATGGGACAGGTGGCTACACCTTC. It specifies CASSPDGTGGYTF.